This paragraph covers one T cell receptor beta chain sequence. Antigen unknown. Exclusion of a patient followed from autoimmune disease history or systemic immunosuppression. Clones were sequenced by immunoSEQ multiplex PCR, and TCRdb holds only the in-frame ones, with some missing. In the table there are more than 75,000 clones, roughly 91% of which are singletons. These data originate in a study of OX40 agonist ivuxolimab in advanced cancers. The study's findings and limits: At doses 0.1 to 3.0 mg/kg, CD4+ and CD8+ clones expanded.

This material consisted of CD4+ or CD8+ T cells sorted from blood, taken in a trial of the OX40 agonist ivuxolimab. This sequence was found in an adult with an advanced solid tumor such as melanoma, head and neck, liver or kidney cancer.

As DNA, the CDR3 is TGTGCCAGCGTCGGGGACTTGAGGACCGGGGAGCTGTTTTTT. Protein: CASVGDLRTGELFF. The J gene is TRBJ2-2, the V gene TRBV28, with D perhaps TRBD2 (6 bases). The germline V gene has CDR1 MDHEN and CDR2 SYDVKM. V dropped 8 bases and J dropped 5 bases, with 15 bases sitting between them. The CDR3 is made up of 14 amino acids.